This T cell receptor beta chain originates from a study of technical replicates of blood from a few donors (dated by TCRdb to 2016 to 2017). Receptor libraries were prepared by the immunoSEQ multiplex PCR assay. What TCRdb holds here is the immuneACCESS table cut down to in-frame rearrangements. Part of the clones is not present; checked against another copy, under half of the missing clones reflect an unresolved V gene, and the others are unexplained. Recorded for this sample are approximately 97,000 clones; 85% to 95% of them occurred a single time. In total, the top ten clones hold 0.34% of the sample. V is pared back by 5 bases and J by 6 bases, with 11 bases lying between the germline termini. Via the germline V gene (reference sequence), CDR1 is MNHNY and CDR2 SVGAGI. The cysteine opens and the phenylalanine closes a CDR3 of 13 amino acids. The sequence is cut down to CDR3 DNA, 39 bases in frame from base 1.

Regarding this clone: Its recognized antigen is unknown. There are no base qualities to consult, and no much larger clone falls within one base.

This TCR came from a human donor in good health. Sequenced sample: T cells isolated from PBMCs. Recombination connected TRBV6-6 to TRBJ2-1; the best D guess is TRBD2, with 6 bases matching. The DNA sequence reads TGTGCCAGCAGTGACCGGGGGACCAATGAGCAGTTCTTC. Its protein reads: CASSDRGTNEQFF.